Each of the 27 T cell receptor beta chains below was sequenced from the same sample in a study of blood T cell repertoires in COVID-19. TCRdb's copy holds only in-frame clones and misses some; the assay was immunoSEQ multiplex PCR. The table lists 110,000 to 150,000 clones, roughly 85% of them singletons. The sample comprised peripheral blood. The receptors stem from a man in his fifties or sixties with acute or convalescent COVID-19.

V is TRBV7-2 and J is TRBJ1-2; D is uncertain. This CDR3 comprises 13 residues. CDR1 and CDR2 from the germline V gene are SGHTA and FQGNSA. Trimming took 5 bases from V and 3 from J, leaving 10 bases between them. DNA for the CDR3: TGTGCCAGCAGCCCCCCGGGTGACTATGGCTACACCTTC. Amino acids: CASSPPGDYGYTF.

The chain uses TRBV28 and TRBJ1-1, with D perhaps TRBD1 (5 bases). Per the germline V gene, CDR1 is MDHEN and CDR2 is SYDVKM. Trimming took 3 bases from V and 0 from J, leaving 11 bases between them. The CDR3 is 15 amino acids. Here the CDR3 DNA reads TGTGCCAGCAGTTTGGTGGACACCCTGAACACTGAAGCTTTCTTT. Its translation is CASSLVDTLNTEAFF.

This chain uses TRBV12-3 or TRBV12-4 with TRBJ1-4, with D hard to call. This CDR3 is 13 amino acids long. V shed 5 bases and J shed 5 bases, with 9 bases lying between them. The DNA of the CDR3 is TGTGCCAGCAGTCTAAGTTCCAATGAAAAACTGTTTTTT. This encodes CASSLSSNEKLFF.

This clone was seen a single time. The J gene is TRBJ1-2, the V gene TRBV5-6; D possibly corresponds to TRBD1 (6 bases). Trimming took 0 bases from V and 6 from J, leaving 6 bases between them. The CDR3 consists of 12 residues. CDR1 and CDR2 (germline): SGHDT, YYEEEE. The CDR3 protein is CASSLAGDGYTF. CDR3 DNA: TGTGCCAGCAGCTTGGCAGGGGATGGCTACACCTTC.

This clone was seen more than once but under ten times. V usage is TRBV19 and J usage is TRBJ2-6, with 9 bases identical to TRBD1. In germline, CDR1 is LNHDA, CDR2 SQIVND (reference sequence). V gave up 9 bases and J gave up 4 bases; unmatched junction bases: 16. CDR3 length: 18 amino acids. The CDR3 sequence is CASTEYAQGAGGANVLTF. The DNA of the CDR3 is TGTGCCAGCACCGAGTACGCACAGGGGGCGGGCGGGGCCAACGTCCTGACTTTC.

The genes are TRBV19 and TRBJ1-2, with 7 bases matching TRBD1. The CDR3 is made up of 15 amino acids. J gave up 5 bases and V 5 bases, and 11 bases lay outside the gene matches. Germline CDR1 is LNHDA and CDR2 is SQIVND (reference sequence). The CDR3 loop reads CASSPTAGTAYGYTF. CDR3 coding DNA: TGTGCCAGTAGTCCAACCGCCGGGACAGCATATGGCTACACCTTC.

This chain links TRBV11-2 with TRBJ2-7; D unclear. This CDR3 comprises 14 residues. The V gene's germline CDR1 is SGHAT and CDR2 FQNNGV. V was pared by 5 bases and J by 0 bases, with 11 bases between. CDR3 DNA sequence: TGTGCCAGCAGCCCTCCGACGGGCTCCTACGAGCAGTACTTC. It codes for CASSPPTGSYEQYF.

The chain carries TRBV4-2 and TRBJ1-2, with D maybe TRBD1 (6 bases). The CDR3 is 14 residues long. Germline V lookup: CDR1 LGHNA, CDR2 YNFKEQ. V was trimmed by 3 bases and J by 2 bases, leaving 10 bases between them. The CDR3 nucleotides read TGTGCCAGCAGCCACCCAGGACAGAACTATGGCTACACCTTC. It is translated as CASSHPGQNYGYTF.

The chain employs TRBV14 and TRBJ1-1; weak D call: TRBD1 (6 bases). Germline CDR1 and CDR2: SGHDN and FVKESK. The CDR3 is made up of 13 amino acids. The germline V and J ends were trimmed by 4 bases and 5 bases, with 11 bases remaining between them. The CDR3 loop is CASSRGGLTEAFF. The CDR3 nucleotides read TGTGCCAGCAGCCGCGGGGGGCTTACTGAAGCTTTCTTT.

This clone came up a few times. The chain employs TRBV28 and TRBJ2-7; TRBD1 agrees at 8 bases. The J segment lost 1 base and the V segment lost 4 bases, leaving 0 bases of the junction unmatched. The CDR3 loop spans 13 amino acids. Germline V gene data show CDR1 as MDHEN and CDR2 as SYDVKM. CDR3 in amino acids: CASSWTGSYEQYF. The CDR3 coding sequence is TGTGCCAGCAGTTGGACAGGGTCCTACGAGCAGTACTTC.

The CDR3 is CASSQGQGSSPQHF. The DNA for the CDR3 is TGTGCCAGCAGCCAAGGACAGGGGAGTTCGCCCCAGCATTTT. The V call is TRBV6-6, the J call TRBJ1-5; 9 nucleotides line up with TRBD1. Germline assignment: CDR1 MNHNY and CDR2 SVGAGI (reference sequence). CDR3 length: 14 residues. Trimming at V came to 6 bases and at J to 9 bases, leaving 9 bases not matched to a gene.

V and J are TRBV4-2 and TRBJ2-2; TRBD2 is a possible D gene (8 bases). Trimming took 0 bases from V and 6 from J, leaving 17 bases between them. Germline CDR1 reads LGHNA; CDR2 reads YNFKEQ. The CDR3 runs 17 residues. CDR3 bases: TGTGCCAGCAGCCAAGATTCGGGAGGGGGCCACGCCGGGGAGCTGTTTTTT. This translates into CASSQDSGGGHAGELFF.

DNA for the CDR3: TGTGCCAGCAGCCGGCGCGACAGGGCTCAGCCCCAGCATTTT. Translating gives CASSRRDRAQPQHF. The rearrangement joins TRBV21-1 to TRBJ1-5; the D call TRBD1 from the table was never checked on the DNA. TRBV21-1 is annotated as a pseudogene. This CDR3 has 14 amino acids.

This chain connects TRBV5-6 to TRBJ1-1; TRBD1 matches 8 bases. Germline-derived CDR1 and CDR2 are SGHDT and YYEEEE. This CDR3 region has 17 residues. J lost 0 bases, V lost 4 bases, and 11 bases had no gene match. CDR3 DNA: TGTGCCAGCAGCCCTCGACGTCCAGGGGGCCTGAACACTGAAGCTTTCTTT. Its protein is CASSPRRPGGLNTEAFF.

The rearrangement uses TRBV15 and TRBJ1-1; D is unclear. The V end lost 4 bases, the J end lost 3 bases, and 6 bases lay between the germline ends. Germline V gene sequence: CDR1 LNHNV, CDR2 YYDKDF (reference sequence). The CDR3 contains 12 residues. CDR3 protein: CATSIGDTEAFF. In nucleotides, the CDR3 is TGTGCCACCAGCATCGGTGACACTGAAGCTTTCTTT.

This clone has more than one count but fewer than ten. The chain carries TRBV30 and TRBJ1-3; D may be TRBD1 (6 bases). V dropped 0 bases and J dropped 0 bases, with 6 bases sitting between them. This CDR3 has 14 residues. CDR1 is GTSNPN, CDR2 SVGIG, per germline (reference sequence). The CDR3 DNA reads as TGTGCCTGGAGTGTAGGGGGCTCTGGAAACACCATATATTTT. The encoded protein is CAWSVGGSGNTIYF. The full variable domain, completed using reference TRBV30 and TRBJ1-3, is SQTIHQWPATLVQPVGSPLSLECTVEGTSNPNLYWYRQAAGRGLQLLFYSVGIGQISSEVPQNLSASRPQDRQFILSSKKLLLSDSGFYLCAWSVGGSGNTIYFGEGSWLTVV.

The rearrangement joins TRBV30 to TRBJ2-7; TRBD2 agrees at 11 bases. CDR3 size: 16 residues. Trimming at V came to 0 bases and at J to 6 bases, leaving 10 bases not matched to a gene. Germline CDR1 and CDR2: GTSNPN and SVGIG (reference sequence). CDR3 DNA sequence: TGTGCCTGGAGTGTGCATAGCGGGAGGGCCACGACCGAGCAGTACTTC. Its protein product is CAWSVHSGRATTEQYF. Together with reference TRBV30 and TRBJ2-7, the CDR3 gives the full variable domain: SQTIHQWPATLVQPVGSPLSLECTVEGTSNPNLYWYRQAAGRGLQLLFYSVGIGQISSEVPQNLSASRPQDRQFILSSKKLLLSDSGFYLCAWSVHSGRATTEQYFGPGTRLTVT.

The V gene is TRBV29-1, the J gene TRBJ2-3, with 13 nucleotides matching TRBD2. The germline gives CDR1 SQVTM, CDR2 ANQGSEA. The CDR3 is made up of 16 amino acids. After removal of 6 bases from V and 5 bases from J, the junction contained 11 bases not matched to a gene. The CDR3 reads CSVEGTSGISRDTQYF. CDR3 nucleotide sequence: TGCAGCGTCGAGGGGACTAGCGGGATTTCTAGAGATACGCAGTATTTT.

This chain links TRBV7-2 with TRBJ1-5, with a weak D call TRBD1 (5 bases). The germline CDR1 and CDR2 sequences are SGHTA and FQGNSA. The CDR3 has 15 amino acids. V was pared by 1 base and J by 3 bases, with 10 bases between. CDR3 DNA sequence: TGTGCCAGCAGCTTAGGGGCAGGGTTCAATCAGCCCCAGCATTTT. As protein: CASSLGAGFNQPQHF.

A note on this clone: A read error may explain this, as a much larger clone is one base away. Other DNA sequences in this sample translate to the same CDR3. CDR3 region: CASSSGTAYGYTF. The CDR3 nucleotides read TGTGCCAGCAGTTCCGGGACAGCCTATGGCTACACCTTC. V is TRBV28 and J is TRBJ1-2; 7 nucleotides match TRBD1. The CDR3 is 13 amino acids. Germline lookup yields CDR1 MDHEN and CDR2 SYDVKM. V was pared by 4 bases and J by 4 bases, with 3 bases of the junction left unmatched.

The chain couples TRBV28 to TRBJ2-7; D gene unclear. Germline V gene sequence: CDR1 MDHEN, CDR2 SYDVKM. This CDR3 region has 12 residues. Trimming took off 6 bases at V and 4 bases at J, with 10 bases between the two ends. The CDR3: CASRSTEYEQYF. The CDR3 bases are TGTGCCAGCAGGTCTACGGAGTACGAGCAGTACTTC.

The CDR3 spells CASIGGVNQPQHF. In nucleotides, the CDR3 is TGTGCCAGCATTGGGGGGGTCAATCAGCCCCAGCATTTT. This chain uses TRBV28 with TRBJ1-5; D is perhaps TRBD1 (5 bases). Deletions cut 7 bases from V and 3 bases from J, with 10 bases between. The germline V gene has CDR1 MDHEN and CDR2 SYDVKM. The CDR3 is 13 amino acids.

This clone was seen once. The rearrangement uses TRBV6-2 or TRBV6-3 and TRBJ1-2; D may be TRBD1 (5 bases). Germline CDR1 is MNHEY and CDR2 is SVGEGT. The CDR3 consists of 15 residues. Trimming took off 4 bases at V and 11 bases at J, with 23 bases between the two ends. DNA for the CDR3: TGTGCCAGCAGTTTGGGGGACTCCTCTTCTTCTGTATACACCTTC. It is translated as CASSLGDSSSSVYTF.

This sequence joins TRBV18 and TRBJ2-3; D not resolved. The length of the CDR3 is 12 residues. Looked up from germline, CDR1 is KGHSH and CDR2 is LQKENI. Deletions cut 6 bases from V and 1 base from J, with 5 bases between. Here the CDR3 DNA reads TGTGCCAGCTCTACAGGCACAGATACGCAGTATTTT. Protein: CASSTGTDTQYF. Supplemented by reference TRBV18 and TRBJ2-3, the full variable domain reads NAGVMQNPRHLVRRRGQEARLRCSPMKGHSHVYWYRQLPEEGLKFMVYLQKENIIDESGMPKERFSAEFPKEGPSILRIQQVVRGDSAAYFCASSTGTDTQYFGPGTRLTVL.

The rearrangement uses TRBV29-1 and TRBJ1-3; D is unclear. Germline CDR1 SQVTM, CDR2 ANQGSEA. Trimming took 4 bases from V and 0 from J, leaving 10 bases between them. CDR3 length equals 14 residues. CDR3 region: CSVVISSSGNTIYF. The CDR3 nucleotides are TGCAGCGTTGTTATCTCGAGCTCTGGAAACACCATATATTTT.

The rearrangement links TRBV15 to TRBJ2-7; 12 positions match TRBD1. V lost 3 bases and J lost 6; bases outside the gene matches: 6. This CDR3 has 15 residues. CDR1 is LNHNV and CDR2 is YYDKDF in the germline V gene (reference sequence). CDR3 protein: CATSRGGTGGREQYF. The DNA of the CDR3 is TGTGCCACCAGCAGGGGCGGGACAGGGGGCCGCGAGCAGTACTTC.

This rearrangement joins TRBV5-1 to TRBJ1-4; D perhaps matches TRBD1 (5 bases). V was clipped by 1 base and J by 11 bases, with 18 bases between them. This CDR3 contains 15 residues. Germline loops: CDR1 SGHRS, CDR2 YFSETQ. The CDR3 protein is CASSLRPGVAGKLFF. The CDR3, as DNA: TGCGCCAGCAGCTTGAGGCCGGGGGTGGCGGGGAAACTGTTTTTT.